This is a list of T cell receptor beta chains from one sample in a study of blood T cell repertoires in COVID-19. Assay used: immunoSEQ multiplex PCR; TCRdb lists only in-frame clones, some missing. The repertoire holds around 340,000 clones, 65% to 85% seen once, with 3% in the top ten. The sequenced sample was peripheral blood. These receptors all come from a man younger than 40 with active or convalescent COVID-19. The CDR3 runs from the conserved cysteine through the conserved F or W. Fields, in order: J gene, clone size, V gene, CDR3 protein. Clone sizes are given selectively: once, few, many, or a class where the clone is expanded.

TRBJ1-4,.,TRBV28,CASSLAVNEKLFF
TRBJ1-1,.,TRBV5-1,CASRHSLGAENTEAFF
TRBJ2-7,.,TRBV18,CASSPEGAGIHF
TRBJ1-5,.,TRBV10-3,CAISEFGGGNQPQHF
TRBJ1-4,.,TRBV7-6,CASSLVPANEKLFF
TRBJ1-3,.,TRBV6-5,CASTFTGNSGNTIYF
TRBJ1-6,.,TRBV2,CASRPSWRGSPLHF
TRBJ1-2,.,TRBV15,CATSRDYRGPNYGYTF
TRBJ2-5,.,TRBV7-6,CASSSSGGGYQETQYF
TRBJ2-1,.,TRBV6-5,CASSLPTSGFGEQFF
TRBJ1-4,few,TRBV15,CATSIRELEKLFF
TRBJ2-7,.,TRBV28,CASRDRGPAYEQYF
TRBJ1-6,.,TRBV10-3,CAISESQPLGGSPLHF
TRBJ1-2,.,TRBV11-1,CASSLEEGNYGYTF
TRBJ2-7,.,TRBV6-5,CASSYSTQGAYEQYF
TRBJ2-3,.,TRBV11-3,CASTPVAGVTDTQYF
TRBJ1-4,.,TRBV4-1,CASSHRSPFGEKLFF
TRBJ2-2,.,TRBV19,CASSIGGINTGELFF
TRBJ1-2,.,TRBV5-4,CASSLAVTNYGYTF
TRBJ2-7,.,TRBV27,CASSLGGGLALYEQYF
TRBJ2-7,.,TRBV7-9,CASAKQTYEQYF
TRBJ1-6,once,TRBV29-1,CSPRRTGNSPLHF
TRBJ2-7,.,TRBV4-3,CASSQLLGQGSEQYF
TRBJ2-2,.,TRBV6-6,CASVPLAGGAGELFF
TRBJ1-1,once,TRBV5-4,CASSLGGGYGTEAFF
TRBJ1-1,.,TRBV6-6,CASSYSTGGAFF
TRBJ1-2,.,TRBV27,CASSPGLGQGYTF
TRBJ1-2,few,TRBV19,CASTVTGGGYGYTF
TRBJ1-2,.,TRBV28,CASSTITLDGRGNGYTF
TRBJ2-1,.,TRBV11-3,CASSRGFLDEQFF
TRBJ1-4,.,TRBV18,CASSPSGTATNEKLFF
TRBJ1-1,.,TRBV29-1,CSAGDRAMNTEAFF
TRBJ2-1,once,TRBV28,CASSLGYVSFDEQFF
TRBJ1-1,.,TRBV6-5,CASSNPRQGWTEAFF
TRBJ1-1,.,TRBV7-7,CASSPQGSTEAFF
TRBJ2-7,.,TRBV18,CASSQRQGSSYEQYF
TRBJ1-1,.,TRBV19,CASSIDHGVNTEAFF
TRBJ1-4,once,TRBV12-5,CASGLTTGGVWEKLFF
TRBJ1-3,once,TRBV25-1,CASSEYSRSGNTIYF
TRBJ2-3,.,TRBV6-1,CASSEPETDTQYF
TRBJ2-4,.,TRBV5-1,CASSLEGRNIQYF
TRBJ2-5,.,TRBV6-2/TRBV6-3,CASSYSIGGQETQYF
TRBJ1-1,.,TRBV19,CASRPDGTAQIFTEAFF
TRBJ1-1,.,TRBV5-8,CASSSDLNTEAFF
TRBJ2-2,few,TRBV18,CASSTGLAVDTGELFF
TRBJ1-5,.,TRBV28,CATKRVYSNQPQHF
TRBJ2-7,.,TRBV7-2,CASSSGLAGGEQYF
TRBJ1-1,.,TRBV30,CAWSRRGNTEAFF
TRBJ2-7,.,TRBV21-1,CASSKYWGDEQYF
TRBJ1-2,.,TRBV18,CASSPKQLYYGYTF
TRBJ1-2,.,TRBV27,CASSLSGGTYGYTF
TRBJ1-5,.,TRBV6-2/TRBV6-3,CASSSFSQGYNQPQHF